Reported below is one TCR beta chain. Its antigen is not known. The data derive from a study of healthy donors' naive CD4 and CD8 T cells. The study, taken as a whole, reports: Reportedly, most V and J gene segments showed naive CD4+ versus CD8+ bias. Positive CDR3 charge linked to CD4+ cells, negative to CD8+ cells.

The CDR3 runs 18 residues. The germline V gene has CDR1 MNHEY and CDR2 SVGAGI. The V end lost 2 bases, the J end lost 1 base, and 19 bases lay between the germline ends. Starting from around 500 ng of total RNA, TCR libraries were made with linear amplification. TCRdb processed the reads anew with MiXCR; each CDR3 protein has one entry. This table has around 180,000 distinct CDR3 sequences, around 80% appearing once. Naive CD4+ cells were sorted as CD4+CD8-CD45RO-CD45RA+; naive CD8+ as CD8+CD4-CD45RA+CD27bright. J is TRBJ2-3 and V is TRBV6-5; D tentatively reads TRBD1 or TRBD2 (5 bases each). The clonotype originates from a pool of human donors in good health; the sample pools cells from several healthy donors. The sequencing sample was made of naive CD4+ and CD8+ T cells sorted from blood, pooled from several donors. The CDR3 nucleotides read TGTGCCAGCAGTTACATGCGTGGGGGTCTGTCCGGCACAGATACGCAGTATTTT. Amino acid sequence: CASSYMRGGLSGTDTQYF.